This T cell receptor beta chain was profiled in a study of T-cell memory formation after mild COVID-19. MiXCR, applied by TCRdb to the 5' RACE reads, yields one record per CDR3 protein. The repertoire holds some 210,000 distinct CDR3 sequences, approximately 10% seen once, with under 3.5% in the top ten. This clonotype has a handful of counts. There are 16 residues in the CDR3. Germline assignment: CDR1 SGHRS and CDR2 YFSETQ. V lost 4 bases and J 0 bases, leaving 16 bases between the germline ends. J is TRBJ2-5 and V is TRBV5-1, with D possibly called TRBD1 or TRBD2 (7 bases each). Material: PBMCs or a T cell subset sorted from them (not recorded which). The sequence came from a man between 18 and 35 years old who had mild COVID-19 (a few samples of this study predate the infection). Cell type and time point are not known. The CDR3: CASSSGTERYQETQYF. The CDR3, as DNA: TGCGCCAGCAGCAGCGGGACAGAGAGATACCAAGAGACCCAGTACTTC.